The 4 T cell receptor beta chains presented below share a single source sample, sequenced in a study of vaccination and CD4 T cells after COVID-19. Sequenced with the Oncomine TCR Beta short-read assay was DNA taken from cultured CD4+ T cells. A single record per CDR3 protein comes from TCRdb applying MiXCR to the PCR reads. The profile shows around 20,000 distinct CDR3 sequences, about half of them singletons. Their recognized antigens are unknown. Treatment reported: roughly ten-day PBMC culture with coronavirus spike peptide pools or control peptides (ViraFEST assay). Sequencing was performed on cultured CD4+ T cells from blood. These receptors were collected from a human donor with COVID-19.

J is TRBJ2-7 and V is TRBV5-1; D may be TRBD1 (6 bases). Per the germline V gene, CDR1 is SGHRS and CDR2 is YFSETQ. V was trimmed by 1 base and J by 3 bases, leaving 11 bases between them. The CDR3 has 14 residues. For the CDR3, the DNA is TGCGCCAGCAGCTTGTCAGGGGCCTTCTACGAGCAGTACTTC. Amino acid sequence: CASSLSGAFYEQYF.

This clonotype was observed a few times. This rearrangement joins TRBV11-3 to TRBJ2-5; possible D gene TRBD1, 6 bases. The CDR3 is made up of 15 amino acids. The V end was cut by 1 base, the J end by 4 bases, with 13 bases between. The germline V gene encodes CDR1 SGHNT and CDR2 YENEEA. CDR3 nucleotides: TGTGCCAGCAGCTTAGCGGGCAGGGGTTCAGAGACCCAGTACTTC. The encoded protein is CASSLAGRGSETQYF. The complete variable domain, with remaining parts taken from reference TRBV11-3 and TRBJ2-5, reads EAGVVQSPRYKIIEKKQPVAFWCNPISGHNTLYWYLQNLGQGPELLIRYENEEAVDDSQLPKDRFSAERLKGVDSTLKIQPAELGDSAVYLCASSLAGRGSETQYFGPGTRLLVL.

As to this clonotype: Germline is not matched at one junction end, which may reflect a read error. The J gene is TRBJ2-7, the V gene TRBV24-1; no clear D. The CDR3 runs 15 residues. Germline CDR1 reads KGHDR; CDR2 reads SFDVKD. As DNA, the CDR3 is TGTGCCACCAGTGAGGGTAACAAGGGTGGCGACGAGCGGTACTTC. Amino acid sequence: CATSEGNKGGDERYF.

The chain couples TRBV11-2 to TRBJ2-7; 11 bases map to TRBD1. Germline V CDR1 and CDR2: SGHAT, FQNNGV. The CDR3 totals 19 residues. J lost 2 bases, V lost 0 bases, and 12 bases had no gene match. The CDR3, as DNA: TGTGCCAGCAGCTTAGATCTTTGGACAGGGGGCCCGAAGACCTACGAGCAGTACTTC. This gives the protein CASSLDLWTGGPKTYEQYF. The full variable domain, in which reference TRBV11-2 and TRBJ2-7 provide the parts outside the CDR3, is EAGVAQSPRYKIIEKRQSVAFWCNPISGHATLYWYQQILGQGPKLLIQFQNNGVVDDSQLPKDRFSAERLKGVDSTLKIQPAKLEDSAVYLCASSLDLWTGGPKTYEQYFGPGTRLTVT.